These 26 T cell receptor beta chains were all obtained from the same sample, sequenced in a study of regulatory T cells in long-lasting Graves disease. Libraries of TCR beta came from iRepertoire HTBI primers plus Arm-PCR of CDR3 regions. A single record per CDR3 protein comes from TCRdb applying MiXCR to the multiplex PCR reads. The sample includes under 450,000 distinct CDR3 sequences, roughly 15% seen only once; the top ten take 20% to 25%. The time point here: newly diagnosed GD, antithyroid drugs for less than 3 months. RNA extracted from PBMCs served as the sequencing template. A further study also used this sample, focusing on T cells in Graves' hyperthyroidism and ophthalmopathy.

Material: peripheral blood mononuclear cells (PBMCs), obtained at new diagnosis, from a patient treated with antithyroid drugs. These receptors were collected from a woman aged 18-35 years with Graves disease.

The DNA of the CDR3 is TGTGCTAGTGGTATAAGCGGAGCAAGGGATGAGCAGTTCTTC. This codes for CASGISGARDEQFF. The rearrangement uses TRBV12-5 and TRBJ2-1; possibly TRBD2 for D (5 bases). Trimming left V 5 bases short and J 8 bases short, with 16 bases between. The CDR3 has 14 residues. In germline, CDR1 is LGHNT, CDR2 FRNRAP. The full variable domain, its missing parts supplied by reference TRBV12-5 and TRBJ2-1, is DARVTQTPRHKVTEMGQEVTMRCQPILGHNTVFWYRQTMMQGLELLAYFRNRAPLDDSGMPKDRFSAEMPDATLATLKIQPSEPRDSAVYFCASGISGARDEQFFGPGTRLTVL.

This clonotype has a count of ten or more. The rearrangement joins TRBV6-2 or TRBV6-3 to TRBJ2-7; TRBD1 aligns across 7 bases. The trim removed 2 bases at V and 3 bases at J, leaving 7 bases unmatched. The germline gives CDR1 MNHEY, CDR2 SVGEGT. The CDR3 totals 15 residues. The CDR3 loop reads CASSYGGGQVYEQYF. DNA for the CDR3: TGTGCCAGCAGTTACGGCGGCGGACAGGTCTACGAGCAGTACTTC.

About this clonotype itself: A far larger clone is one base from this, pointing to a likely read error. The chain combines TRBV11-2 with TRBJ1-1, with TRBD1 matching over 9 bases. The CDR3 length is 13 residues. Germline V gene data show CDR1 as SGHAT and CDR2 as FQNNGV. CDR3 bases: TGTGCCAGCAGCGACAGGGGGTACACTGAAGGTTTCTTT. Its translation: CASSDRGYTEGFF. Variable domain in full (rest from reference TRBV11-2 and TRBJ1-1): EAGVAQSPRYKIIEKRQSVAFWCNPISGHATLYWYQQILGQGPKLLIQFQNNGVVDDSQLPKDRFSAERLKGVDSTLKIQPAKLEDSAVYLCASSDRGYTEGFFGQGTRLTVV.

The chain has TRBV29-1 and TRBJ2-7; tentatively, D is TRBD2 (5 bases). This CDR3 is built from 10 residues. Trimming left V 4 bases short and J 6 bases short, with 7 bases between. Germline V gene sequence: CDR1 SQVTM, CDR2 ANQGSEA. This CDR3 reads CSVVEGEQYF. The CDR3 nucleotides read TGCAGCGTTGTCGAGGGCGAGCAGTACTTC.

This clonotype has ten or more counts. The chain combines TRBV5-1 with TRBJ2-1, with D perhaps matching TRBD2 (5 bases). The CDR3 contains 13 residues. Germline lookup yields CDR1 SGHRS and CDR2 YFSETQ. The V end was cut by 3 bases, the J end by 9 bases, with 13 bases between. CDR3 sequence: CASSSTWESEQFF. CDR3 in DNA: TGCGCCAGCAGCTCCACCTGGGAGTCTGAGCAGTTCTTC.

This rearrangement joins TRBV30 to TRBJ1-3; D not certain. The V and J ends lost 4 bases and 0 bases respectively, with 4 bases between them. CDR3 length: 12 amino acids. Germline lookup yields CDR1 GTSNPN and CDR2 SVGIG (reference sequence). The CDR3 DNA sequence: TGTGCCTGGACCGCCTCTGGAAACACCATATATTTT. Amino acid sequence: CAWTASGNTIYF.

This clonotype has a count of ten or more. V and J are TRBV27 and TRBJ2-3; D assignment may be TRBD1 or TRBD2 (5 bases each). Germline-derived CDR1 and CDR2 are MNHEY and SMNVEV (reference sequence). Trimming left V 4 bases short and J 8 bases short, with 10 bases between. This CDR3 contains 12 residues. The CDR3 is CASSSGGGTQYF. In DNA form, the CDR3 reads TGTGCCAGCAGTTCCGGTGGGGGTACGCAGTATTTT.

This clonotype occurred many times. V is TRBV6-1 and J is TRBJ2-2; the D is unclear. This CDR3 contains 13 residues. Trimming cost V 3 bases and J 4 bases, with 6 bases left between them. The germline V gene encodes CDR1 MNHNS and CDR2 SASEGT. The CDR3: CASSETRTGELFF. The DNA of the CDR3 is TGTGCCAGCAGTGAGACACGCACCGGGGAGCTGTTTTTT.

Many counts were recorded for this clonotype. The chain uses TRBV11-2 and TRBJ2-2; D gene uncertain. This CDR3 is built from 13 residues. Germline CDR1 and CDR2: SGHAT and FQNNGV. V gave up 0 bases and J gave up 7 bases, with 6 bases separating them. The CDR3 loop is CASSLELVGELFF. CDR3 DNA: TGTGCCAGCAGCTTAGAATTAGTCGGGGAGCTGTTTTTT.

This clonotype was observed many times. This chain links TRBV11-1 with TRBJ2-1; 7 bases align to TRBD2. This CDR3 contains 16 residues. Germline CDR1 reads SGHAT; CDR2 reads FQDESV (reference sequence). Losses at the gene ends were 1 base for V and 1 base for J; bases not matched to a gene: 4. In DNA, the CDR3 is TGTGCCAGCAGCTTAGGGAGGCGGGAGTCCTACAATGAGCAGTTCTTC. Its translation: CASSLGRRESYNEQFF.

This clonotype was counted ten times or more. The V gene is TRBV11-2, the J gene TRBJ1-6; TRBD1 agrees at 10 bases. The CDR3 loop spans 15 amino acids. V lost 3 bases to trimming and J lost 10 bases; unmatched junction nucleotides: 6. Germline V gene lookup returns CDR1 SGHAT and CDR2 FQNNGV. CDR3 in DNA: TGTGCCAGCAGCTTGGAGACAGGGGGCTACTCACCCCTCCACTTT. Amino acid sequence: CASSLETGGYSPLHF.

The table lists this clonotype with a few counts. The gene calls are TRBV5-1 and TRBJ2-6; tentatively, D is TRBD2 (6 bases). V was pared by 0 bases and J by 2 bases, with 12 bases between. This CDR3 is built from 17 residues. Germline V lookup: CDR1 SGHRS, CDR2 YFSETQ. The CDR3 spells CASSLDGTGAGANVLTF. For the CDR3, the DNA is TGCGCCAGCAGCTTGGATGGAACGGGGGCTGGGGCCAACGTCCTGACTTTC.

J is TRBJ2-7 and V is TRBV28; TRBD1 agrees at 9 bases. The CDR3 sequence is 15 residues long. V trimming: 5 bases; J trimming: 3 bases; junction bases outside the gene matches: 8. The germline gives CDR1 MDHEN, CDR2 SYDVKM. The CDR3 reads CASSLSGTGIYEQYF. The DNA for the CDR3 is TGTGCCAGCAGTCTTAGTGGGACAGGGATCTACGAGCAGTACTTC. Together with reference TRBV28 and TRBJ2-7, the CDR3 gives the full variable domain: DVKVTQSSRYLVKRTGEKVFLECVQDMDHENMFWYRQDPGLGLRLIYFSYDVKMKEKGDIPEGYSVSREKKERFSLILESASTNQTSMYLCASSLSGTGIYEQYFGPGTRLTVT.

This chain connects TRBV29-1 to TRBJ1-2; the D is unclear. Germline V gives CDR1 SQVTM, CDR2 ANQGSEA. The CDR3 has 12 residues. V was pared by 5 bases and J by 3 bases, with 10 bases between. The chain's CDR3 is CSVSLSDYGYTF. The CDR3 DNA reads as TGCAGCGTTTCTTTGAGCGACTATGGCTACACCTTC.

This clonotype was observed at least ten times. The CDR3, as DNA: TGTGCCAGCAAAACAGCGGGGGGCACAGATACGCAGTATTTT. It specifies CASKTAGGTDTQYF. The genes are TRBV7-3 and TRBJ2-3, with 8 positions matching TRBD2. J gave up 1 base and V 7 bases, and 4 bases lay outside the gene matches. The germline CDR1 and CDR2 sequences are SGHTA and FQGTGA. The CDR3 loop spans 14 amino acids.

This clonotype was recorded many times. This chain joins TRBV20-1 and TRBJ1-5; TRBD1 might be the D (5 bases). This CDR3 contains 15 residues. The germline CDR1 and CDR2 sequences are DFQATT and SNEGSKA (reference sequence). Trimming took 3 bases from V and 0 from J, leaving 12 bases between them. DNA of the CDR3: TGCAGTGCTAGTATCTCCGGGGCTAGCAATCAGCCCCAGCATTTT. Amino acids: CSASISGASNQPQHF.

This clonotype was recorded at least ten times. The rearrangement joins TRBV6-1 to TRBJ2-2; TRBD1 is a possible D gene (5 bases). With 5 bases removed from V and 6 bases from J, the gap between germline ends came to 13 bases. This CDR3 is 14 amino acids long. Per germline, CDR1 MNHNS and CDR2 SASEGT. Here the CDR3 reads CASSRTRASGELFF. The CDR3, as DNA: TGTGCCAGCAGTCGAACCAGGGCTTCCGGGGAGCTGTTTTTT.

Ten or more counts support this clonotype. This chain connects TRBV30 to TRBJ2-1; 9 bases fit TRBD1. Germline-derived CDR1 and CDR2 are GTSNPN and SVGIG (reference sequence). Losses at the gene ends were 2 bases for V and 3 bases for J; bases not matched to a gene: 2. CDR3 length equals 14 residues. CDR3 nucleotide sequence: TGTGCCTGGAGTCCGGGACAGGGCTACAATGAGCAGTTCTTC. Translated: CAWSPGQGYNEQFF.

This clonotype was observed at least ten times. The chain joins TRBV27 to TRBJ1-5; 12 nucleotides line up with TRBD1. CDR1 and CDR2 (germline): MNHEY, SMNVEV (reference sequence). Germline trimming cut 5 bases from V and 5 bases from J; bases unmatched to any gene: 4. CDR3 length: 15 amino acids. CDR3 DNA sequence: TGTGCCAGCAGTCCGGGACAGGGGGCAGATCAGCCCCAGCATTTT. Translating it yields CASSPGQGADQPQHF.

This clonotype was detected a few times. V usage is TRBV7-8 and J usage is TRBJ1-2; a possible D gene is TRBD1 (5 bases). Looked up from germline, CDR1 is SGHVS and CDR2 is FQNEAQ. V shed 5 bases and J shed 5 bases, with 15 bases lying between them. This CDR3 has 14 amino acids. The CDR3 is CASSPGGKGYGYTF. The CDR3, as DNA: TGTGCCAGCAGCCCGGGCGGCAAGGGGTATGGCTACACCTTC.

Many counts were recorded for this clonotype. This chain connects TRBV2 to TRBJ1-2; D ambiguous. Trimming left V 6 bases short and J 6 bases short, with 17 bases between. CDR3 size: 14 residues. Germline CDR1 is SNHLY and CDR2 is FYNNEI. CDR3 residues: CASSTTRLTNGYTF. In DNA form, the CDR3 reads TGTGCCAGCAGCACGACAAGATTAACCAATGGCTACACCTTC.

This clonotype was seen only a few times. The chain's CDR3 is CASSHSAGTSGNEQFF. CDR3 DNA: TGTGCCAGCAGCCATAGTGCCGGGACTAGCGGCAATGAGCAGTTCTTC. The chain joins TRBV7-3 to TRBJ2-1; TRBD2 agrees at 11 bases. Germline lookup yields CDR1 SGHTA and CDR2 FQGTGA. The junction had 9 bases not matched to a gene; V was cut back by 5 bases and J by 6 bases. CDR3 length: 16 residues. Variable domain in full (rest from reference TRBV7-3 and TRBJ2-1): GAGVSQTPSNKVTEKGKYVELRCDPISGHTALYWYRQSLGQGPEFLIYFQGTGAADDSGLPNDRFFAVRPEGSVSTLKIQRTERGDSAVYLCASSHSAGTSGNEQFFGPGTRLTVL.

Many counts were recorded for this clonotype. The V call is TRBV30, the J call TRBJ1-1; D possibly corresponds to TRBD1 (6 bases). From germline, CDR1 is GTSNPN and CDR2 SVGIG (reference sequence). V lost 7 bases, J lost 1 base, and 16 bases lay in between. CDR3 length: 14 amino acids. This CDR3 is CAFHSGTQNTEAFF. CDR3 DNA: TGTGCCTTTCACTCAGGGACACAGAACACTGAAGCTTTCTTT.

In the case of this clonotype: A read error is possible here, since a much larger clone lies one base away. V and J are TRBV11-2 and TRBJ2-3; 9 bases agree with TRBD2. The J call could be wrong; TRBJ2-7 is a better fit for the DNA end. Germline CDR1 is SGHAT and CDR2 is FQNNGV. CDR3 size: 14 residues. The DNA for the CDR3 is TGTGCCAGCAGCTCCCAGCGGGGGGTCAATGAGCAGTACTTC. Translated: CASSSQRGVNEQYF.

Regarding this clonotype: It differs at one base from a far larger clone, so likely a read error. The chain combines TRBV7-9 with TRBJ2-1; TRBD2 matches at 10 bases. Germline CDR1 reads SEHNR; CDR2 reads FQNEAQ (reference sequence). The CDR3 is 19 amino acids. V was pared by 5 bases and J by 0 bases, with 13 bases of the junction left unmatched. The CDR3 DNA reads TGTGCCAGCAGCCCCCGGACTAGCGGACACTCCCGCTCCTACAATGAGCAGTTCTTC. Residues: CASSPRTSGHSRSYNEQFF.

This chain connects TRBV10-3 to TRBJ1-1; 7 positions agree with TRBD1. Losses at the gene ends were 6 bases for V and 0 bases for J; bases not matched to a gene: 7. The CDR3 runs to 15 residues. Germline CDR1 is ENHRY and CDR2 is SYGVKD. The CDR3 DNA reads TGTGCCATCAGCACTCCGGGACAGTTGAACACTGAAGCTTTCTTT. Translation: CAISTPGQLNTEAFF.